Following are 2 T cell receptor beta chains from one sample sequenced in a study of blood T cell repertoires in COVID-19. The method was immunoSEQ multiplex PCR; TCRdb's version includes in-frame clones alone and lacks a portion of them. The data hold roughly 240,000 clones, with roughly 85% observed a single time. Sequenced: PBMCs or T cells enriched from blood (not recorded which). The receptors shown here come from a woman in her forties or fifties with acute COVID-19.

This chain links TRBV7-2 with TRBJ2-5, with 7 bases aligning to TRBD2. CDR1 is SGHTA, CDR2 FQGNSA, per germline. The CDR3 has 14 amino acids. After removal of 3 bases from V and 4 bases from J, the junction contained 5 bases not matched to a gene. The CDR3 bases are TGTGCCAGCAGCTTGGGCGGGGGAGTAGAGACCCAGTACTTC. Its protein is CASSLGGGVETQYF.

This chain uses TRBV5-1 with TRBJ2-1; the match to TRBD1 covers 7 bases. The CDR3 has 15 amino acids. The junction had 5 bases not matched to a gene; V was cut back by 0 bases and J by 5 bases. Germline V gene lookup returns CDR1 SGHRS and CDR2 YFSETQ. The CDR3 sequence is CASSLAGTANNEQFF. The CDR3 DNA reads TGCGCCAGCAGCTTGGCCGGGACAGCTAACAATGAGCAGTTCTTC. Using reference TRBV5-1 and TRBJ2-1 for the parts outside the CDR3, the full variable domain is KAGVTQTPRYLIKTRGQQVTLSCSPISGHRSVSWYQQTPGQGLQFLFEYFSETQRNKGNFPGRFSGRQFSNSRSEMNVSTLELGDSALYLCASSLAGTANNEQFFGPGTRLTVL.